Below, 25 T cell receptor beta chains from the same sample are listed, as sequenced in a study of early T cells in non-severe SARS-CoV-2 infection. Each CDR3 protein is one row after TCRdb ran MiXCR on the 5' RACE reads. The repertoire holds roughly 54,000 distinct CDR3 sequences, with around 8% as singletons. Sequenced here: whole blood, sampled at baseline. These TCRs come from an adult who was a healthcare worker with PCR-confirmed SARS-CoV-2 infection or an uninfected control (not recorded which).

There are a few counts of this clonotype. CDR3 region: CASTEGNEQFF. The DNA for the CDR3 is TGTGCTAGTACCGAGGGTAATGAGCAGTTCTTC. The J gene is TRBJ2-1, the V gene TRBV12-5; tentatively, D is TRBD2 (5 bases). The germline V gene has CDR1 LGHNT and CDR2 FRNRAP. Trimming cost V 8 bases and J 7 bases, with 9 bases left between them. This CDR3 is 11 amino acids long.

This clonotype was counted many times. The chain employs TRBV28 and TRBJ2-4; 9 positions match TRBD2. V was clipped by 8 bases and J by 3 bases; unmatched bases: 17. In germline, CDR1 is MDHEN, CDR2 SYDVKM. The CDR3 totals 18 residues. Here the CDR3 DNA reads TGTGCCAGCGTCCTGCGGCGGGAGGGATTTTTAGGCAAAAACATTCAGTACTTC. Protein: CASVLRREGFLGKNIQYF.

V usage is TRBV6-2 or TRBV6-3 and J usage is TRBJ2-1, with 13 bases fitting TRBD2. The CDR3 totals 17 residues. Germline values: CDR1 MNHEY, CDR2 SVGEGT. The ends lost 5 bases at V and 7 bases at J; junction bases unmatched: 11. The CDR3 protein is CASSPQPGLAGQNEQFF. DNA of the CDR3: TGTGCCAGCAGTCCGCAACCGGGACTAGCGGGACAGAATGAGCAGTTCTTC.

CDR3 amino acids: CATSLTTGSYEQYF. The CDR3 DNA reads as TGTGCCACCAGCTTGACTACCGGATCCTACGAGCAGTACTTC. The chain is built from TRBV15 and TRBJ2-7; possible D gene TRBD2, 5 bases. The CDR3 runs 14 residues. Looked up from germline, CDR1 is LNHNV and CDR2 is YYDKDF (reference sequence). The germline V and J ends were trimmed by 5 bases and 1 base, with 12 bases remaining between them.

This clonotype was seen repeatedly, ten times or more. As DNA, the CDR3 is TGTGCCAGCAGCGTATTAGCGGGGAACTACGAGCAGTACTTC. Amino acid sequence: CASSVLAGNYEQYF. The chain uses TRBV5-5 and TRBJ2-7; the match to TRBD2 covers 8 bases. The CDR3 consists of 14 residues. The germline CDR1 and CDR2 sequences are SGHKS and YYEKEE (reference sequence). V dropped 4 bases and J dropped 3; count of bases not matched to a gene: 6.

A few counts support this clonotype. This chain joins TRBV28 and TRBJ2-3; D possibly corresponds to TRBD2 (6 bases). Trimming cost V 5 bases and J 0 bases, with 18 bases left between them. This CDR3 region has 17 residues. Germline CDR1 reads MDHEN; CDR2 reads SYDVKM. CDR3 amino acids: CASSTPEVSGSTDTQYF. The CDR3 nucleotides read TGTGCCAGCAGTACGCCCGAGGTCAGCGGGAGCACAGATACGCAGTATTTT.

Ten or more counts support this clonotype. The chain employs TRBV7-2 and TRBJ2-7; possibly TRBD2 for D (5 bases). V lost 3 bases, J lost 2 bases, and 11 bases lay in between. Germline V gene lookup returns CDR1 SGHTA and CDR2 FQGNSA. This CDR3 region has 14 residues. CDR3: CASSFFAGPYEQYF. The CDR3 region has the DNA TGTGCCAGCAGCTTCTTTGCGGGTCCCTACGAGCAGTACTTC.

For the CDR3, the DNA is TGTGCCAGCAGCTTGGGTATCGGTTACGAGCAGTACTTC. Encoded protein: CASSLGIGYEQYF. The V gene is TRBV7-2, the J gene TRBJ2-7; no clear D. Germline V lookup: CDR1 SGHTA, CDR2 FQGNSA. Trimming took off 3 bases at V and 4 bases at J, with 10 bases between the two ends. The CDR3 loop spans 13 amino acids. The whole variable domain, remainder taken from reference TRBV7-2 and TRBJ2-7, is GAGVSQSPSNKVTEKGKDVELRCDPISGHTALYWYRQSLGQGLEFLIYFQGNSAPDKSGLPSDRFSAERTGGSVSTLTIQRTQQEDSAVYLCASSLGIGYEQYFGPGTRLTVT.

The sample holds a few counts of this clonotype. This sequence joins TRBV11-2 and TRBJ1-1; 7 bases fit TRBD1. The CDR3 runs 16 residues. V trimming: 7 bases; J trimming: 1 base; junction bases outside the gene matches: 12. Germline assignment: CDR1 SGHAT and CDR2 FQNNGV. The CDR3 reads CASNSNTGTANTEAFF. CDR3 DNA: TGTGCCAGCAACAGTAATACCGGGACAGCGAACACTGAAGCTTTCTTT.

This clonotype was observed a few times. The CDR3 reads CASSLSVPMNTEAFF. The CDR3 DNA reads as TGTGCCAGCAGTCTATCCGTTCCCATGAACACTGAAGCTTTCTTT. The chain recombines TRBV28 with TRBJ1-1; D is uncertain. This CDR3 contains 15 residues. V was shortened by 5 bases and J by 0 bases, with 13 bases between the two germline ends. Germline-derived CDR1 and CDR2 are MDHEN and SYDVKM. Complete variable domain (other parts from reference TRBV28 and TRBJ1-1): DVKVTQSSRYLVKRTGEKVFLECVQDMDHENMFWYRQDPGLGLRLIYFSYDVKMKEKGDIPEGYSVSREKKERFSLILESASTNQTSMYLCASSLSVPMNTEAFFGQGTRLTVV.

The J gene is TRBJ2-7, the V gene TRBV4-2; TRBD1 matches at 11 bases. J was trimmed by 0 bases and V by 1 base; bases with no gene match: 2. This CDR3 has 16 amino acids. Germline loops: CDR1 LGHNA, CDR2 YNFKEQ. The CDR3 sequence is CASSQGTGGGSYEQYF. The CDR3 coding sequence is TGTGCCAGCAGCCAAGGGACAGGGGGCGGCTCCTACGAGCAGTACTTC.

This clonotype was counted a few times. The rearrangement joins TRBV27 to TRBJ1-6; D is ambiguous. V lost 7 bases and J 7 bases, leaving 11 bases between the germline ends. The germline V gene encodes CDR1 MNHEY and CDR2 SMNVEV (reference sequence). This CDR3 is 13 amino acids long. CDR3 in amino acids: CASKLGGNSPLHF. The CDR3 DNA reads TGTGCCAGCAAGTTAGGAGGGAATTCACCCCTCCACTTT.

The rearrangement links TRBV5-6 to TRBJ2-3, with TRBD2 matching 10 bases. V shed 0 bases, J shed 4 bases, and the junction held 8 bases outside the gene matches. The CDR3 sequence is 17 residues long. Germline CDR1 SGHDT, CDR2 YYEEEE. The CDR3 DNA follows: TGTGCCAGCAGCTTGGAGGCCCTAGCGGGAGCTGCAGATACGCAGTATTTT. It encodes CASSLEALAGAADTQYF.

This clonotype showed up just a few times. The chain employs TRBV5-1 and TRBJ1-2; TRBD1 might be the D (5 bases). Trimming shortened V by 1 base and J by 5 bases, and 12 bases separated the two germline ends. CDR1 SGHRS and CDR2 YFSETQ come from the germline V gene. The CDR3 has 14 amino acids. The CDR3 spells CASSLRAGGYGYTF. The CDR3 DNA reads TGCGCCAGCAGCTTGAGAGCTGGGGGATATGGCTACACCTTC.

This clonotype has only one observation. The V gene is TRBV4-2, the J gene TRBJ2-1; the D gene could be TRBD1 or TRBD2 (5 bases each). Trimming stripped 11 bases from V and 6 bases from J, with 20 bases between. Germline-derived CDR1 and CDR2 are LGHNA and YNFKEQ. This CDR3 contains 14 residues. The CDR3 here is CAGPNGTGCNEQFF. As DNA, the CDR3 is TGTGCCGGTCCGAACGGGACCGGTTGCAATGAGCAGTTCTTC.

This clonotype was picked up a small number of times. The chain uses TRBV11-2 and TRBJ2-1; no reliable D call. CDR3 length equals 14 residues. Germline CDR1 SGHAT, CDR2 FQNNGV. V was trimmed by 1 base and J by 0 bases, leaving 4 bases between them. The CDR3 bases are TGTGCCAGCAGCTTAGGGCGCTCCTACAATGAGCAGTTCTTC. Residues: CASSLGRSYNEQFF.

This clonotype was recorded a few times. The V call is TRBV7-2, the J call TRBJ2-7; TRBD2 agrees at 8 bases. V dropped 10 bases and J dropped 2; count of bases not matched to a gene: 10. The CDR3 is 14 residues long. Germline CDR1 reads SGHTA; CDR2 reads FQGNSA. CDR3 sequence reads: CATTREGGPYEQYF. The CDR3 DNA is TGTGCCACCACCCGGGAGGGGGGCCCCTACGAGCAGTACTTC.

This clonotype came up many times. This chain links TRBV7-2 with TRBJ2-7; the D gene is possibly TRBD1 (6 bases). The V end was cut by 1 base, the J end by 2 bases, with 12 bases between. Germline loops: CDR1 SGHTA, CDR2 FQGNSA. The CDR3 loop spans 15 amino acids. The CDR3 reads CASSLEARGPYEQYF. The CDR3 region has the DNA TGTGCCAGCAGCTTAGAGGCCAGGGGACCCTACGAGCAGTACTTC.

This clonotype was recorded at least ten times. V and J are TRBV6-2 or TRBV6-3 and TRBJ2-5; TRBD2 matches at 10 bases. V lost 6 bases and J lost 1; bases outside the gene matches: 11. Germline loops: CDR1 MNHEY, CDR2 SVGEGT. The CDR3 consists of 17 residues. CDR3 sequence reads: CASRPWTSGLGQETQYF. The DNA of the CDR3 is TGTGCCAGCAGGCCCTGGACTAGCGGCCTGGGCCAAGAGACCCAGTACTTC.

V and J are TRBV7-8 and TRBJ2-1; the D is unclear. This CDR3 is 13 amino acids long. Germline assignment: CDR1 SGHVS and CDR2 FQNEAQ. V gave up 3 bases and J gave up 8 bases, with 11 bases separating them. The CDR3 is CASSFSSAHEQFF. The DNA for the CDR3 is TGTGCCAGCAGCTTCTCTAGTGCCCATGAGCAGTTCTTC. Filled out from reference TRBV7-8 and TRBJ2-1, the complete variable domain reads GAGVSQSPRYKVAKRGQDVALRCDPISGHVSLFWYQQALGQGPEFLTYFQNEAQLDKSGLPSDRFFAERPEGSVSTLKIQRTQQEDSAVYLCASSFSSAHEQFFGPGTRLTVL.

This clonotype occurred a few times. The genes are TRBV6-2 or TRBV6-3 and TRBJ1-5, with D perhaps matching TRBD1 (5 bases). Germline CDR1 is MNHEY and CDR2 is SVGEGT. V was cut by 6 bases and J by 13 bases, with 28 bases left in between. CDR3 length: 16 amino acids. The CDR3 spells CASSPGSSPGTITQHF. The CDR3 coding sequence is TGTGCCAGCAGCCCCGGGTCATCCCCAGGGACGATAACACAGCATTTT.

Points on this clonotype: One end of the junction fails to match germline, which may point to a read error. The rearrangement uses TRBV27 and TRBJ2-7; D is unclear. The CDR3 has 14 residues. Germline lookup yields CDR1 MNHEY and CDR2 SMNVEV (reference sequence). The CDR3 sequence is CASSFRKGIYERYF. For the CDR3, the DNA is TGTGCCAGCAGTTTCAGAAAGGGAATCTACGAGCGGTACTTC.

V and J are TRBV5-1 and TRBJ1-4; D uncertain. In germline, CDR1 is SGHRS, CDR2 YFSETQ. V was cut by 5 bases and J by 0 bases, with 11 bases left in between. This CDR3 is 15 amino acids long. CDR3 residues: CASRRTDATNEKLFF. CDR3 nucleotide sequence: TGCGCCAGCAGGAGGACGGACGCAACTAATGAAAAACTGTTTTTT.

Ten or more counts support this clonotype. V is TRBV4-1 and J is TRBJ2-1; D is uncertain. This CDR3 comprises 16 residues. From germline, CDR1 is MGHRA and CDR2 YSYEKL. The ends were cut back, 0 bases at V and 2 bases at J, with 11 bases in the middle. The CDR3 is CASSQDPARTYNEQFF. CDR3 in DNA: TGCGCCAGCAGCCAAGATCCAGCGCGGACCTACAATGAGCAGTTCTTC.

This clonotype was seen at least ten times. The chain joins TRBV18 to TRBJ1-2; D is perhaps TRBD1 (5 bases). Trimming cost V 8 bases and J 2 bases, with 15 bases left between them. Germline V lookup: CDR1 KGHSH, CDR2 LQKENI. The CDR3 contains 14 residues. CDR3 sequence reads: CASAYDRPNYGYTF. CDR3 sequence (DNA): TGTGCCAGCGCTTACGACAGACCGAACTATGGCTACACCTTC.